Listed below are T cell receptor beta chains from one sample, sequenced in a study of molecular identifiers for immune sequencing clone quantification. TCRdb passed the PCR reads through MiXCR, listing each CDR3 protein once. The sample has about 510,000 distinct CDR3 sequences, roughly 24% seen once. Sequencing was done on a sample of naive CD8+ T cells from blood, with Jurkat cell RNA spiked in. The source is a human donor in good health. Some libraries in this study had Jurkat cell RNA spiked in. The conserved cysteine and the conserved F or W are not part of the CDR3 here.

v_call: TRBV12-3/TRBV12-4; j_call: TRBJ2-5; cdr3_aa: ASSRGGGAYETQN
v_call: TRBV12-3/TRBV12-4; j_call: TRBJ1-5; cdr3_aa: ASSYRPSLSNQPQH
v_call: TRBV12-3/TRBV12-4; j_call: TRBJ2-5; cdr3_aa: ASRGRGTQETQY
v_call: TRBV20-1; j_call: TRBJ2-7; cdr3_aa: SARTSGRADEQY
v_call: TRBV6-5; j_call: TRBJ1-5; cdr3_aa: ASSLQRTGAQPQH
v_call: TRBV4-3; j_call: TRBJ1-1; cdr3_aa: ASSQDEVIRSEAF
v_call: TRBV29-1; j_call: TRBJ2-7; cdr3_aa: SAEGLAPSYEQY
v_call: TRBV25-1; j_call: TRBJ2-3; cdr3_aa: ASSHPRDRSTDTQY
v_call: TRBV4-1; j_call: TRBJ2-7; cdr3_aa: ASSQVGTGPLGREQY
v_call: TRBV10-1; j_call: TRBJ2-7; cdr3_aa: ARSKAGPGYDGPY
v_call: TRBV9; j_call: TRBJ2-2; cdr3_aa: ASSPSRGRAGELF
v_call: TRBV4-3; j_call: TRBJ2-1; cdr3_aa: ASSQDFGF
v_call: TRBV7-6; j_call: TRBJ1-1; cdr3_aa: ASGLAQGWQNQAF
v_call: TRBV3-1; j_call: TRBJ1-4; cdr3_aa: ASSQVQENEKLF
v_call: TRBV21-1; j_call: TRBJ2-5; cdr3_aa: ASSKDVGRGEETQY
v_call: TRBV6-2/TRBV6-3; j_call: TRBJ1-1; cdr3_aa: ASKEGLNTEAF
v_call: TRBV11-1; j_call: TRBJ2-3; cdr3_aa: ASSPLADTQY
v_call: TRBV20-1; j_call: TRBJ1-3; cdr3_aa: SAVRPGSGNTIY
v_call: TRBV7-9; j_call: TRBJ2-7; cdr3_aa: ASSWDSSSYEQY
v_call: TRBV19; j_call: TRBJ1-1; cdr3_aa: ASMWDPWATEAF
v_call: TRBV27; j_call: TRBJ1-1; cdr3_aa: ASSPPGPWAF
v_call: TRBV29-1; j_call: TRBJ2-2; cdr3_aa: RATTGARDTGELF
v_call: TRBV12-3/TRBV12-4; j_call: TRBJ2-3; cdr3_aa: ASSPGLPGADTQY
v_call: TRBV30; j_call: TRBJ1-4; cdr3_aa: AWSVTSTNEKLF
v_call: TRBV13; j_call: TRBJ2-3; cdr3_aa: ASSARAGGITDTQY
v_call: TRBV6-2/TRBV6-3; j_call: TRBJ1-1; cdr3_aa: ASSFIPQYTEAF
v_call: TRBV12-3/TRBV12-4; j_call: TRBJ2-7; cdr3_aa: AGSFGDRRSYEQY
v_call: TRBV7-9; j_call: TRBJ1-1; cdr3_aa: ASSLGSTGANTEAF
v_call: TRBV7-9; j_call: TRBJ2-1; cdr3_aa: ASSPRVGRTSYNEQF
v_call: TRBV19; j_call: TRBJ2-3; cdr3_aa: ASSNAGQGHPDTQY
v_call: TRBV24-1; j_call: TRBJ2-3; cdr3_aa: ATSDFTLDTQY
v_call: TRBV13; j_call: TRBJ2-3; cdr3_aa: ASSLGGQGGDTQY
v_call: TRBV7-9; j_call: TRBJ2-3; cdr3_aa: ASSSSSTDTQY
v_call: TRBV14; j_call: TRBJ2-4; cdr3_aa: ASSQGEQGAKNIQY
v_call: TRBV21-1; j_call: TRBJ1-1; cdr3_aa: ASSKGAAGDLNTEAF
v_call: TRBV2; j_call: TRBJ2-7; cdr3_aa: ASSDTGVIVYEQY
v_call: TRBV6-2/TRBV6-3; j_call: TRBJ1-1; cdr3_aa: ASTGRGYTEAS